The next 27 T cell receptor beta chains were all read from a single sample in a study of technical replicates of blood from four donors. Here immunoSEQ multiplex PCR was the method, and the copy in TCRdb shows in-frame clones only, minus some. The sample comprises roughly 87,000 clones, 94% of which are singletons, and 0.2% to 0.25% rests with the top ten. Sequences were obtained from T cells isolated from PBMCs. The receptors were sampled from a human donor in good health.

The chain is built from TRBV25-1 and TRBJ2-7, with 10 bases aligning to TRBD2. The CDR3 runs 16 residues. The J segment lost 6 bases and the V segment lost 2 bases, leaving 10 bases of the junction unmatched. Germline values: CDR1 MGHDK, CDR2 SYGVNS. The CDR3 loop reads CASSEPRGLASPEQYF. The CDR3 bases are TGTGCCAGCAGTGAACCACGGGGACTAGCGTCCCCCGAGCAGTACTTC.

The CDR3 region has the DNA TGCGCCAGCAACCAGAACAGGGAACACTATGGCTACACCTTC. This gives the protein CASNQNREHYGYTF. The genes are TRBV5-1 and TRBJ1-2; D may be TRBD1 (6 bases). The germline V and J ends were trimmed by 6 bases and 3 bases, with 15 bases remaining between them. The germline V gene has CDR1 SGHRS and CDR2 YFSETQ. This CDR3 contains 14 residues.

This chain connects TRBV5-1 to TRBJ1-4; TRBD1 matches at 7 bases. Germline V gene lookup returns CDR1 SGHRS and CDR2 YFSETQ. There are 17 residues in the CDR3. After removal of 0 bases from V and 2 bases from J, the junction contained 7 bases not matched to a gene. The CDR3 DNA sequence: TGCGCCAGCAGCTTGGGACAGGGAAGAAGTACTAATGAAAAACTGTTTTTT. Translated: CASSLGQGRSTNEKLFF.

The chain combines TRBV19 with TRBJ1-2; D ambiguous. Germline V gene sequence: CDR1 LNHDA, CDR2 SQIVND (reference sequence). The CDR3 extends over 13 amino acids. V was clipped by 3 bases and J by 1 base, with 6 bases between them. CDR3 sequence (DNA): TGTGCCAGTAGTATTAACAGTAACTATGGCTACACCTTC. Protein product: CASSINSNYGYTF.

The chain is built from TRBV28 and TRBJ2-1; D remains ambiguous. The CDR3 contains 11 residues. Between the trimmed V and J ends, which lost 4 bases and 6 bases, there was a span of 4 bases. Germline CDR1 and CDR2: MDHEN and SYDVKM. The CDR3 loop reads CASSWSNEQFF. In DNA form, the CDR3 reads TGTGCCAGCAGTTGGAGCAATGAGCAGTTCTTC.

As to this clone: Additional DNA sequences in this sample encode the identical CDR3. The genes are TRBV19 and TRBJ2-7, with D perhaps TRBD2 (6 bases). With 3 bases removed from V and 0 bases from J, the gap between germline ends came to 9 bases. The CDR3 is made up of 14 amino acids. CDR1 is LNHDA, CDR2 SQIVND, per germline (reference sequence). DNA for the CDR3: TGTGCCAGTAGTATCGGGGGTAGCTCCTACGAGCAGTACTTC. It translates to CASSIGGSSYEQYF.

The chain recombines TRBV2 with TRBJ2-7; no clear D. V was shortened by 5 bases and J by 0 bases, with 2 bases between the two germline ends. Germline lookup yields CDR1 SNHLY and CDR2 FYNNEI. This CDR3 region has 11 residues. The CDR3 sequence: CASSYSYEQYF. In DNA form, the CDR3 reads TGTGCCAGCAGTTACTCCTACGAGCAGTACTTC.

The gene calls are TRBV30 and TRBJ2-2; D unclear. Between the trimmed V and J ends, which lost 3 bases and 5 bases, there was a span of 4 bases. There are 11 residues in the CDR3. Germline CDR1 GTSNPN, CDR2 SVGIG (reference sequence). In DNA, the CDR3 is TGTGCCTGGAGCGCGACCGGGGAGCTGTTTTTT. This sequence encodes CAWSATGELFF.

This clone came up once. V gene TRBV27 combines with J gene TRBJ2-6; D is possibly TRBD1 (8 bases). Per germline, CDR1 MNHEY and CDR2 SMNVEV (reference sequence). This CDR3 contains 17 residues. Trimming shortened V by 6 bases and J by 4 bases, and 19 bases separated the two germline ends. The CDR3 DNA follows: TGTGCCAGCAGCGCCCGGACAGGGACTACCGGGGCCAACGTCCTGACTTTC. It yields the protein CASSARTGTTGANVLTF.

V usage is TRBV6-5 and J usage is TRBJ2-7, with 7 bases matching TRBD2. CDR3 length equals 15 residues. Trimming cost V 2 bases and J 5 bases; bases outside gene matches: 9. Per the germline V gene, CDR1 is MNHEY and CDR2 is SVGAGI. CDR3 region: CASSYRGEGPDEQYF. The CDR3 region has the DNA TGTGCCAGCAGTTACCGCGGGGAGGGCCCAGACGAGCAGTACTTC.

J is TRBJ2-3 and V is TRBV5-6, with 9 bases lining up with TRBD1. V lost 1 base to trimming and J lost 2 bases; unmatched junction nucleotides: 14. This CDR3 is 19 amino acids long. CDR1 is SGHDT and CDR2 is YYEEEE in the germline V gene. The CDR3 coding sequence is TGTGCCAGCAGCTTGCACAGGGGGCGCCGACCGGTTGCCACAGATACGCAGTATTTT. Encoded protein: CASSLHRGRRPVATDTQYF.

The chain employs TRBV19 and TRBJ2-7; 7 bases match TRBD2. Trimming at V came to 7 bases and at J to 6 bases, leaving 9 bases not matched to a gene. The CDR3 covers 13 residues. Germline CDR1 and CDR2: LNHDA and SQIVND (reference sequence). The DNA of the CDR3 is TGTGCCAGTAACGATGCGGGGGTGGGCGAGCAGTACTTC. Its protein is CASNDAGVGEQYF.

In this sample, this clone turned up once. The rearrangement joins TRBV14 to TRBJ1-1; D ambiguous. From germline, CDR1 is SGHDN and CDR2 FVKESK. This CDR3 has 13 residues. With 5 bases removed from V and 4 bases from J, the gap between germline ends came to 11 bases. This CDR3 is CASSYLRSTEAFF. The CDR3 nucleotides are TGTGCCAGCAGCTATCTTAGGAGCACTGAAGCTTTCTTT.

The chain employs TRBV5-1 and TRBJ1-3; D remains unclear. V lost 6 bases and J 8 bases, leaving 12 bases between the germline ends. The CDR3 has 12 amino acids. Germline CDR1 and CDR2: SGHRS and YFSETQ. CDR3: CASKGELDTIYF. As DNA, the CDR3 is TGCGCCAGCAAAGGAGAGTTGGACACCATATATTTT.

The J gene is TRBJ1-5, the V gene TRBV19; D call uncertain. V lost 1 base, J lost 5 bases, and 15 bases lay in between. CDR3 length equals 16 residues. Looked up from germline, CDR1 is LNHDA and CDR2 is SQIVND (reference sequence). This CDR3 is CASSIVRVGRDQPQHF. DNA of the CDR3: TGTGCCAGTAGTATAGTGAGGGTTGGCAGAGATCAGCCCCAGCATTTT.

The V call is TRBV18, the J call TRBJ1-1; possible D gene TRBD1, 5 bases. V dropped 5 bases and J dropped 0 bases, with 19 bases sitting between them. The CDR3 loop spans 17 amino acids. Germline V gives CDR1 KGHSH, CDR2 LQKENI. The CDR3 region is CASSSPEGPPLNTEAFF. CDR3 nucleotides: TGTGCCAGCTCAAGCCCGGAGGGGCCACCTTTGAACACTGAAGCTTTCTTT.

V is TRBV28 and J is TRBJ1-3; unclear D gene. Germline loops: CDR1 MDHEN, CDR2 SYDVKM. This CDR3 is 15 amino acids long. V was shortened by 3 bases and J by 0 bases, with 9 bases between the two germline ends. CDR3 amino acids: CASSLQVLSGNTIYF. CDR3 in DNA: TGTGCCAGCAGTTTGCAGGTCCTCTCTGGAAACACCATATATTTT. Full variable domain (remainder filled in from reference TRBV28 and TRBJ1-3): DVKVTQSSRYLVKRTGEKVFLECVQDMDHENMFWYRQDPGLGLRLIYFSYDVKMKEKGDIPEGYSVSREKKERFSLILESASTNQTSMYLCASSLQVLSGNTIYFGEGSWLTVV.

The chain recombines TRBV7-6 with TRBJ2-7, with D uncertain. Germline V CDR1 and CDR2: SGHVS, FNYEAQ. The germline V and J ends were trimmed by 3 bases and 0 bases, with 12 bases remaining between them. The CDR3 totals 15 residues. The CDR3 reads CASSFELSSSYEQYF. The DNA for the CDR3 is TGTGCCAGCAGCTTTGAACTATCGAGCTCCTACGAGCAGTACTTC.

The chain combines TRBV15 with TRBJ1-4; D call uncertain. V was shortened by 0 bases and J by 0 bases, with 11 bases between the two germline ends. This CDR3 contains 17 residues. Germline V gene data show CDR1 as LNHNV and CDR2 as YYDKDF (reference sequence). The CDR3 protein is CATSRDPNRATNEKLFF. The CDR3 DNA follows: TGTGCCACCAGCAGAGATCCCAACAGAGCAACTAATGAAAAACTGTTTTTT.

The V gene is TRBV10-1, the J gene TRBJ2-7; 9 nucleotides align to TRBD2. Germline assignment: CDR1 WNHNN and CDR2 SYGVQD (reference sequence). The junction had 3 bases not matched to a gene; V was cut back by 3 bases and J by 3 bases. This CDR3 comprises 14 residues. CDR3 DNA sequence: TGCGCCAGCAGTGACGGGACTAGCTTCTACGAGCAGTACTTC. Translated, it gives CASSDGTSFYEQYF.

The CDR3 protein is CASSGQGYSYNSPLHF. The CDR3 DNA follows: TGTGCCAGCAGCGGACAGGGCTACTCCTATAATTCACCCCTCCACTTT. V and J are TRBV2 and TRBJ1-6; TRBD1 matches 8 bases. The germline CDR1 and CDR2 sequences are SNHLY and FYNNEI. J was trimmed by 0 bases and V by 6 bases; bases with no gene match: 4. The CDR3 extends over 16 amino acids. Looking up the rest from reference TRBV2 and TRBJ1-6 gives the full variable domain: EPEVTQTPSHQVTQMGQEVILRCVPISNHLYFYWYRQILGQKVEFLVSFYNNEISEKSEIFDDQFSVERPDGSNFTLKIRSTKLEDSAMYFCASSGQGYSYNSPLHFGNGTRLTVT.

This chain links TRBV19 with TRBJ2-5; TRBD2 matches at 9 bases. J was trimmed by 5 bases and V by 10 bases; bases with no gene match: 8. Germline CDR1 LNHDA, CDR2 SQIVND (reference sequence). This CDR3 has 13 residues. CDR3 amino acids: CATDSGGTETQYF. As DNA, the CDR3 is TGTGCCACCGATAGCGGGGGTACGGAGACCCAGTACTTC.

The chain links TRBV6-5 to TRBJ1-2; 8 bases match TRBD1. The germline V gene encodes CDR1 MNHEY and CDR2 SVGAGI. This CDR3 region has 13 residues. V was clipped by 6 bases and J by 4 bases; unmatched bases: 4. As DNA, the CDR3 is TGTGCCAGCAGGGGGACAGGTGGCTATGGCTACACCTTC. Its protein is CASRGTGGYGYTF.

The V and J genes are TRBV11-3 and TRBJ2-3; D not resolved. The germline V and J ends were trimmed by 3 bases and 3 bases, with 19 bases remaining between them. Germline V gene lookup returns CDR1 SGHNT and CDR2 YENEEA. The CDR3 is 17 amino acids. The CDR3 region has the DNA TGTGCCAGCAGCTTGCAGGTATTCCAGGCTACTACAGATACGCAGTATTTT. This encodes CASSLQVFQATTDTQYF. The full variable domain, its missing parts supplied by reference TRBV11-3 and TRBJ2-3, is EAGVVQSPRYKIIEKKQPVAFWCNPISGHNTLYWYLQNLGQGPELLIRYENEEAVDDSQLPKDRFSAERLKGVDSTLKIQPAELGDSAVYLCASSLQVFQATTDTQYFGPGTRLTVL.

This clone occurred once. This rearrangement joins TRBV4-2 to TRBJ1-3; D is undetermined. The CDR3 has 15 amino acids. Germline CDR1 LGHNA, CDR2 YNFKEQ. V was trimmed by 2 bases and J by 4 bases, leaving 12 bases between them. The CDR3 region has the DNA TGTGCCAGCAGCCAACTAAGCGTCGGCGGAAACACCATATATTTT. It is translated as CASSQLSVGGNTIYF.

V is TRBV7-9 and J is TRBJ1-4, with 10 bases identical to TRBD1. CDR1 and CDR2 (germline): SEHNR, FQNEAQ (reference sequence). CDR3 length: 15 amino acids. V dropped 0 bases and J dropped 9; count of bases not matched to a gene: 4. The CDR3 loop is CASSLADRGSQKLFF. CDR3 coding DNA: TGTGCCAGCAGCTTAGCGGACAGGGGGTCGCAAAAACTGTTTTTT.

The chain combines TRBV6-6 with TRBJ2-7; 9 nucleotides match TRBD1. The CDR3 contains 14 residues. Trimming removed 6 bases from V and 2 bases from J; junction bases left unmatched: 5. Per the germline V gene, CDR1 is MNHNY and CDR2 is SVGAGI (reference sequence). CDR3 loop: CASRWTGAAYEQYF. DNA for the CDR3: TGTGCCAGCAGATGGACAGGGGCGGCCTACGAGCAGTACTTC.